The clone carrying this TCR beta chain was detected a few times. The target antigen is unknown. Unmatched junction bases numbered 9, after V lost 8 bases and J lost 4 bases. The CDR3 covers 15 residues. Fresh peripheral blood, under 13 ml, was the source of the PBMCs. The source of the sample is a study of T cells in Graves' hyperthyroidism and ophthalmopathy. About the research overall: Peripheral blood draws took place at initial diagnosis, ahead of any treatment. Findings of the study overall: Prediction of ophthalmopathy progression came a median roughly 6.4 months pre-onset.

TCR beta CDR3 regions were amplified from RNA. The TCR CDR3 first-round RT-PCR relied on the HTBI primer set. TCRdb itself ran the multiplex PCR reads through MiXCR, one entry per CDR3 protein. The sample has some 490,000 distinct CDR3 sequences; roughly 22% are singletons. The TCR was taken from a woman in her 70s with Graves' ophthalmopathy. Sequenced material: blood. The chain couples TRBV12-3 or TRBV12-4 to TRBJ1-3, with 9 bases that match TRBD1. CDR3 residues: CASRSGTGPGNTIYF. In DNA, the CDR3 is TGTGCCAGCCGCTCAGGGACAGGGCCAGGAAACACCATATATTTT.